The present entry profiles one TCR beta chain with its context. Data came from immunoSEQ multiplex PCR; TCRdb stores just in-frame clones and leaves some out. The table has about 42,000 clones, about 87% seen once; the top ten hold 3.5% to 4.5%. The trim removed 5 bases at V and 2 bases at J, leaving 11 bases unmatched. This CDR3 spans 16 amino acids. Germline V gene data show CDR1 as WSHSY and CDR2 as SAAADI. The data derive from a study of blood T cell repertoires in COVID-19. Specimen: peripheral blood. The chain has TRBV10-2 and TRBJ1-2, with 7 bases lining up with TRBD1. The receptor comes from a human donor in a cohort sampled during active COVID-19. Here the CDR3 DNA reads TGCGCCAGCAGTCCCCTAGGGACAGAGATAAACTATGGCTACACCTTC. Translating gives CASSPLGTEINYGYTF.